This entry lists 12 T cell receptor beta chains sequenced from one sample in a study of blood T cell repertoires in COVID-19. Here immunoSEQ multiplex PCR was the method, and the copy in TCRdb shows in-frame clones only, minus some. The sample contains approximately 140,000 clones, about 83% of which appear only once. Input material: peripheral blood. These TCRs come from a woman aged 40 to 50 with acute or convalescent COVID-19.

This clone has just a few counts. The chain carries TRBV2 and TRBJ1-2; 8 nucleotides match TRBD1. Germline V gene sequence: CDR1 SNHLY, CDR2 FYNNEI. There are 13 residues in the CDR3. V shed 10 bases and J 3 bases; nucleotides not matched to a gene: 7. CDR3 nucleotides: TGTGCCACCCAGGGGGCAGTGGACTATGGCTACACCTTC. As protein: CATQGAVDYGYTF.

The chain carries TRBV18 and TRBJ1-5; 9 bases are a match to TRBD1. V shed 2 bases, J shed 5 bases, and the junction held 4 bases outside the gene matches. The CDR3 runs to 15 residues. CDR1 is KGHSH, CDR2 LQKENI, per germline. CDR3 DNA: TGTGCCAGCTCACCAAGACAGGGGGGGGATCAGCCCCAGCATTTT. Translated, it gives CASSPRQGGDQPQHF.

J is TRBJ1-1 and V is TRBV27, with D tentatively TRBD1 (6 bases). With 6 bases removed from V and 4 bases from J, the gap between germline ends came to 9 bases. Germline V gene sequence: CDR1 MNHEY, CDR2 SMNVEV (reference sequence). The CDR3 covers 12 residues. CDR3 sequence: CASSQGSTEAFF. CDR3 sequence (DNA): TGTGCCAGCAGCCAGGGGTCCACTGAAGCTTTCTTT.

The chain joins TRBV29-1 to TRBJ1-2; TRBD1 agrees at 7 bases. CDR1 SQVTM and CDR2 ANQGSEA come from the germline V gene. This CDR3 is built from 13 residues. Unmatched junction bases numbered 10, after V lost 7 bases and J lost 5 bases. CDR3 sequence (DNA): TGCAGCGCAACGACAGGGACCACTTATGGCTACACCTTC. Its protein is CSATTGTTYGYTF. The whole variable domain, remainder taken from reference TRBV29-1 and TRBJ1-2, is SAVISQKPSRDICQRGTSLTIQCQVDSQVTMMFWYRQQPGQSLTLIATANQGSEATYESGFVIDKFPISRPNLTFSTLTVSNMSPEDSSIYLCSATTGTTYGYTFGSGTRLTVV.

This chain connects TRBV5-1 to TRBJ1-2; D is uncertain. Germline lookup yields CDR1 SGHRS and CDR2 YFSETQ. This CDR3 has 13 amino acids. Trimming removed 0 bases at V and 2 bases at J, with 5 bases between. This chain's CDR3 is CASSLGRNYGYTF. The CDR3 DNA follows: TGCGCCAGCAGCTTGGGCAGGAACTATGGCTACACCTTC.

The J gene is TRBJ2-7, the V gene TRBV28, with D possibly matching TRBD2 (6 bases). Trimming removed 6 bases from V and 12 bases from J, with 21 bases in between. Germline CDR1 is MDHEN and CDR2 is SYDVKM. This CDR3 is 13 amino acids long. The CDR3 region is CASSETRYVGPYF. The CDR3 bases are TGTGCCAGCAGCGAGACTAGATATGTGGGGCCGTACTTC.

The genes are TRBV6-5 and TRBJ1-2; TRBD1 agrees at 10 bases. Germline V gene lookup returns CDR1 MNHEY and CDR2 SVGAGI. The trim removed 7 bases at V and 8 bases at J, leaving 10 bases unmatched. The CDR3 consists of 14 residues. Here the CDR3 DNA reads TGTGCCAGCATGCCGGGACAGGGGAGGCGGGGCTACACCTTC. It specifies CASMPGQGRRGYTF.

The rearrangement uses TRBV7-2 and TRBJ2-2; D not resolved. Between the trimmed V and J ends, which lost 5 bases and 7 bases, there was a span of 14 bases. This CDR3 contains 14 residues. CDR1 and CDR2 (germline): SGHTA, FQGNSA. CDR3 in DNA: TGTGCCAGCAGCCCCACCAGTCCCCTCGGGGAGCTGTTTTTT. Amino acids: CASSPTSPLGELFF.

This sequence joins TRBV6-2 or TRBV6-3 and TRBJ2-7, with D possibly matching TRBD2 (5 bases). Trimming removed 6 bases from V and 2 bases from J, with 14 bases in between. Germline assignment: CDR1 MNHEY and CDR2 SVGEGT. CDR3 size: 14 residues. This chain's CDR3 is CASRPPGKAYEQYF. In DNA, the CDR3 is TGTGCCAGCAGACCTCCGGGGAAGGCCTACGAGCAGTACTTC.

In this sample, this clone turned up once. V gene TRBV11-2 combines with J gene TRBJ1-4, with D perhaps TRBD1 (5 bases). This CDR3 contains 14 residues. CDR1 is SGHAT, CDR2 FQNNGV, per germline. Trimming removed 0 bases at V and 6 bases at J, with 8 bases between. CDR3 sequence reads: CASSLDLTDEKLFF. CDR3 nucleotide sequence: TGTGCCAGCAGCTTAGATCTGACAGATGAAAAACTGTTTTTT.

CDR3 in amino acids: CASSNFPSRETQYF. The CDR3 DNA reads as TGTGCCAGCAGCAATTTTCCCTCCCGAGAGACCCAGTACTTC. This chain links TRBV5-4 with TRBJ2-5; D is unresolved. The CDR3 sequence is 14 residues long. V was clipped by 4 bases and J by 4 bases, with 14 bases between them. Germline assignment: CDR1 SGHNT and CDR2 YYREEE (reference sequence).

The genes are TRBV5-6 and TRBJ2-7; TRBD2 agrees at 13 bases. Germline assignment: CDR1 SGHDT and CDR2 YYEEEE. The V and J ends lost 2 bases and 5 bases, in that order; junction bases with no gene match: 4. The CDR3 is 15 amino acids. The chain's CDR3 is CASSFGLAGVHEQYF. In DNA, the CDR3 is TGTGCCAGCAGCTTCGGACTAGCGGGAGTGCACGAGCAGTACTTC.